This T cell receptor beta chain was recorded in a study of blood T cell repertoires in COVID-19. Study-level information: Sites across the United States, Italy and Spain contributed samples from acute and convalescent COVID-19. Sources were T cells, B-cell-depleted T cells, or PBMCs; the material itself was cDNA or gDNA.

Original methodology: It was from reference gene primer amplification that nucleated cell counts were estimated. Here immunoSEQ multiplex PCR was the method, and the copy in TCRdb shows in-frame clones only, minus some. From that table come the V and J calls and clone size; the DNA was used to work out D and trimming. The sample contains about 55,000 clones, roughly 70% of which appear only once. V lost 2 bases, J lost 5 bases, and 7 bases lay in between. Germline values: CDR1 SGHTA, CDR2 FQGTGA. This CDR3 contains 13 residues. The sequenced sample was peripheral blood. The receptor comes from a woman aged 70-85 years with acute or convalescent COVID-19. J is TRBJ2-1 and V is TRBV7-3, with D unclear. The CDR3 DNA reads as TGTGCCAGCAGCTTATCCCAGGACAATGAGCAGTTCTTC. This translates into CASSLSQDNEQFF.